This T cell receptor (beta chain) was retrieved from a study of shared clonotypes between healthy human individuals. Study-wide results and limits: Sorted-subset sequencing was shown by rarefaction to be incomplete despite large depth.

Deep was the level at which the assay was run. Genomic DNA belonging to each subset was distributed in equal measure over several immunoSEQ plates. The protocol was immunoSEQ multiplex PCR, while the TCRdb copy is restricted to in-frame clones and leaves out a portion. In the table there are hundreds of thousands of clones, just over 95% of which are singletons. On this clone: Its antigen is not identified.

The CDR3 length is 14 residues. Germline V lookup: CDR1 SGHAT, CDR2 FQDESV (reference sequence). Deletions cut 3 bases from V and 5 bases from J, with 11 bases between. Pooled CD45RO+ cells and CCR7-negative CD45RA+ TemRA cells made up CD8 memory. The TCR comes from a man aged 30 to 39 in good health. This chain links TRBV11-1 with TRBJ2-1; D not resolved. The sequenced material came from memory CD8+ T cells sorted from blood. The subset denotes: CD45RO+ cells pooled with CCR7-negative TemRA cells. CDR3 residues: CASSLTAPNNEQFF. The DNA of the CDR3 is TGTGCCAGCAGCTTGACTGCGCCAAACAATGAGCAGTTCTTC.